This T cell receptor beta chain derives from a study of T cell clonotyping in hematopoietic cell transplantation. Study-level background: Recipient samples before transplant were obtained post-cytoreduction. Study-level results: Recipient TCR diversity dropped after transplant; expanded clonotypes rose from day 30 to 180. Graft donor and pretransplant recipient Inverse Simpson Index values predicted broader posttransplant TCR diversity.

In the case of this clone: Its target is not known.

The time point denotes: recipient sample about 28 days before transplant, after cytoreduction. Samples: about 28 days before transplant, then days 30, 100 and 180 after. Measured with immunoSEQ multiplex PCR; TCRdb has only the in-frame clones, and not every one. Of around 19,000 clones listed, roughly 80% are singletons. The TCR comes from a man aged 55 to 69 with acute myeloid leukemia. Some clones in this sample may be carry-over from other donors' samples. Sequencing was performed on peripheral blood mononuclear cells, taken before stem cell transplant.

Written as DNA, the CDR3 is TGTGCCAGCAGGTTAGGGGGGACCTATGGCTACACCTTC. Translating gives CASRLGGTYGYTF. The chain combines TRBV6-5 with TRBJ1-2; the D gene is possibly TRBD1 (6 bases). V dropped 6 bases and J dropped 4 bases, with 12 bases sitting between them. Germline-derived CDR1 and CDR2 are MNHEY and SVGAGI. The CDR3 is 13 residues long.